The rows below give T cell receptor beta chains drawn from one sample of a study of neurological immune-mediated disorders. TCRdb reanalysed the 5' RACE reads using MiXCR and keeps one entry per CDR3 protein. The data show 20,000 to 25,000 distinct CDR3 sequences, around 16% seen once. Source material: CD8+ T cells from blood. The source is a young woman with multiple sclerosis. Each CDR3 is given with its conserved first and last residue. D genes are given only for firm matches. For some rows the clone size is stated as once, few or many, or as a class when expanded; others skip it.

v_call	clone_size	j_call	d_call	cdr3_nt	cdr3_aa
TRBV28	medium-sized	TRBJ2-4	.	TGTGCCAGCAGTTTTGAGGGGATAGCCAAAAACATTCAGTACTTC	CASSFEGIAKNIQYF
TRBV12-3/TRBV12-4	many	TRBJ1-1	.	TGTGCCAGCAGTTACGGAGTTCCTACTCCGAACACTGAAGCTTTCTTT	CASSYGVPTPNTEAFF
TRBV5-1	many	TRBJ1-1	.	TGCGCCAGCACCCCCCACTCGGGGAACACTGAAGCTTTCTTT	CASTPHSGNTEAFF
TRBV11-2	many	TRBJ2-6	.	TGTGCCAGCACCTCTTTTCGGGGACTTGGCCGGGACACCTCTGGGGCCAACGTCCTGACTTTC	CASTSFRGLGRDTSGANVLTF
TRBV7-2	many	TRBJ2-5	TRBD2	TGTGCCAGCAGCGCGCCGACTAGCGGGAGATTCAAAGAGACCCAGTACTTC	CASSAPTSGRFKETQYF
TRBV14	once	TRBJ1-2	.	TGTGCCAGCAGCCAGTCCAGGGTGAACTATGGCTACACCTTC	CASSQSRVNYGYTF
TRBV5-1	medium-sized	TRBJ1-1	.	TGCGCCAGCCGTGGATGGGGGTGGGCTTTCTTT	CASRGWGWAFF
TRBV12-3/TRBV12-4	many	TRBJ2-1	.	TGTGCCAGCAGCCGCGACTACAATGAGCAGTTCTTC	CASSRDYNEQFF
TRBV18	.	TRBJ2-1	TRBD2	TGTGCCAGCTCACCACGACTAGCGGGAGACAATGAGCAGTTCTTC	CASSPRLAGDNEQFF
TRBV3-1	medium-sized	TRBJ2-7	.	TGTGCCAGCAGCCCGGTATTAACCTACGAGCAGTACTTC	CASSPVLTYEQYF
TRBV20-1	many	TRBJ1-1	.	TGCAGTGTAGGTCAGGTCGGGGCTTTCTTT	CSVGQVGAFF
TRBV21-1	many	TRBJ1-1	.	TGTGCCAGCAGCAAAGCGGGGGGCGTAGGGTTTGCTGAAGCTTTCTTT	CASSKAGGVGFAEAFF
TRBV28	.	TRBJ2-5	.	TGTGCCAGCGCGGGACCCGCCGGGCTGGGGGCCCAGTACTTC	CASAGPAGLGAQYF
TRBV6-1	many	TRBJ2-2	.	TGTGCCAGCAGTGAGGCACAATCGGACACCGGGGAGCTGTTTTTT	CASSEAQSDTGELFF
TRBV5-1	.	TRBJ2-7	TRBD1	TGCGCCAGCAGCTTGGGGACAGGGGCTTCCTACGAGCAGTACTTC	CASSLGTGASYEQYF
TRBV12-3/TRBV12-4	many	TRBJ2-5	TRBD2	TGTGCCAGCAGTCTCCGGGGGGAAGAGACCCAGTACTTC	CASSLRGEETQYF
TRBV6-6	medium-sized	TRBJ2-5	.	TGTGCCACCGCGGAAGCATGGGAGACCCAGTACTTC	CATAEAWETQYF
TRBV7-9	many	TRBJ1-1	.	TGTGCCAGCAGCTTACAGCCTGAAGCTTTCTTT	CASSLQPEAFF
TRBV9	many	TRBJ1-1	TRBD1	TGTGCCAGCAGCGCAAGACGGGACAGGGGTAACACTGAAGCTTTCTTT	CASSARRDRGNTEAFF
TRBV9	many	TRBJ2-1	TRBD1	TGTGCCAGCAGCGTAGCCGAGACAGGGGTTTTCGATGAGCAGTTCTTC	CASSVAETGVFDEQFF
TRBV28	many	TRBJ2-2	TRBD1	TGTGCCAGCAGTTCCCTCCGGGACAGGGGAATAATTGCCACCGGGGAGCTGTTTTTT	CASSSLRDRGIIATGELFF
TRBV20-1	many	TRBJ2-3	TRBD2	TGCAGTGCTGCTAGACTAGCGGGAGGTTCGGATACGCAGTATTTT	CSAARLAGGSDTQYF
TRBV9	medium-sized	TRBJ1-1	.	TGTGCCAGCAGCGTAGGTCCGATGGGGAGCACTGAAGCTTTCTTT	CASSVGPMGSTEAFF
TRBV24-1	many	TRBJ1-3	TRBD1	TGTGCCACCGGGACAGGAAAAATTGGAAACACCATATATTTT	CATGTGKIGNTIYF
TRBV5-1	many	TRBJ2-1	TRBD2	TGCGCCAGCAGCTATCGTACTAGCGGAGACAATGAGCAGTTCTTC	CASSYRTSGDNEQFF
TRBV4-3	few	TRBJ2-1	TRBD2	TGCGCCAGCACCCGATTCGACCGGGGGGATGAGCAGTTCTTC	CASTRFDRGDEQFF
TRBV29-1	many	TRBJ2-4	TRBD2	TGCAGCGTTGAAGCCCGAGCGGGAGTAGCCAAAAACATTCAGTACTTC	CSVEARAGVAKNIQYF
TRBV10-2	many	TRBJ2-7	.	TGCGCCAGCAGTCCCGCCTACGAGCAGTACTTC	CASSPAYEQYF
TRBV19	.	TRBJ1-5	.	TGTGCCAGTAGTATTGGGAGACGCCCACATAATCTGCCCCAGCATTTT	CASSIGRRPHNLPQHF